The clone carrying this T cell receptor beta chain has a handful of counts. The antigen is unknown. TCRdb passed the RT-PCR reads through MiXCR, listing each CDR3 protein once. The repertoire holds about 500,000 distinct CDR3 sequences, with 15% to 20% as singletons. The CDR3 runs to 13 residues. V was pared by 2 bases and J by 1 base, with 6 bases between. Germline V gene lookup returns CDR1 SGHDT and CDR2 YYEEEE. This record belongs to a study of response to subunit inactivated influenza vaccine. Study-level points and caveats: That few new T cells are recruited by each seasonal influenza vaccination was the authors' suggestion.

The sequence was obtained from a man between 50 and 69 years old who received an inactivated influenza vaccine. Specimen: CD4+ T cells sorted from PBMCs, collected less than 30 months after vaccination. The rearrangement uses TRBV5-6 and TRBJ1-1; no clear D. CDR3 amino acids: CASSFDWNTEAFF. CDR3 bases: TGTGCCAGCAGCTTTGACTGGAACACTGAAGCTTTCTTT.